This T cell receptor beta chain was sequenced in a study of blood T cells in healthy people across ages. Findings and caveats of the study: Measured against age, TCR beta diversity per million T cells decreased in a roughly linear manner.

This CDR3 spans 19 amino acids. Per germline, CDR1 SGHAT and CDR2 FQNNGV. The ends were cut back, 4 bases at V and 0 bases at J, with 23 bases in the middle. Through a sample-barcoded 5' primer and a J-beta primer mix, a second PCR was run for roughly 7 to 11 cycles. Every sample returned 2.5 million or more CDR3-containing paired-end reads. TCRdb reprocessed the 5' RACE reads via MiXCR and lists one record per CDR3 protein. The sample comprises about 780,000 distinct CDR3 sequences, 35% to 60% of which are singletons, and 18% rests with the top ten. As to this clonotype: Antigen unknown.

This TCR derives from a man of 80 years or more in good health. The gene calls are TRBV11-2 and TRBJ2-3; possibly TRBD1 or TRBD2 for D (5 bases each). The sample comprised blood. CDR3 in amino acids: CASSSVFYRPEGSTDTQYF. The CDR3 coding sequence is TGTGCCAGCAGCTCCGTATTCTACAGGCCCGAGGGAAGCACAGATACGCAGTATTTT.